The present T cell receptor beta chain was sequenced within a study of beta chain features in type 1 diabetes. Regarding the study as a whole: VDJ junctions from type 1 diabetes patients carried fewer insertions and larger deletions. The analysis here could not establish whether HLA type shapes TCRB rearrangement. Researchers report that Type 1 diabetes patients had moderately but significantly shorter TCRB CDR3s across all four CD4+ subsets.

Blood was drawn once from each donor into heparinised tubes. The draws averaged around 120 mL. Reverse transcribing all isolated RNA meant expressed TCRB transcripts were sequenced. Generated by immunoSEQ multiplex PCR, the TCRdb table keeps only in-frame clones and is missing some. The sample lists tens of thousands of clones, about 64% occurring once. A note on this clone: Its antigen is unknown.

Sequenced: stem cell memory CD4+ T cells from blood. This sequence was found in a woman aged 25 to 39 with type 1 diabetes.

The CDR3 nucleotides are TGTGCCAGCAGCACCCGCCGACTAGCGGGGAACACCGGGGAGCTGTTTTTT. This codes for CASSTRRLAGNTGELFF. The rearrangement links TRBV9 to TRBJ2-2; TRBD2 matches 10 bases. J gave up 1 base and V 4 bases, and 7 bases lay outside the gene matches. The CDR3 sequence is 17 residues long. Germline V gene data show CDR1 as SGDLS and CDR2 as YYNGEE.